Shown below are 24 T cell receptor beta chains from a single sample sequenced in a study of cytomegalovirus exposure and HLA in healthy donors. The PCR used 60 Vbeta and 13 Jbeta primers. TCRdb's table, derived via immunoSEQ multiplex PCR, lists solely in-frame clones and lacks some. Of tens of thousands of clones in the sample, 81% are singletons; the top ten hold about 1.2%. The sequencing input was PBMCs. These receptors were taken from a girl aged 2 to 9 in good health and CMV-seropositive.

This clone showed up just once. This rearrangement joins TRBV6-5 to TRBJ1-5; a weak D match, TRBD1 (5 bases). This CDR3 has 14 amino acids. CDR1 is MNHEY and CDR2 is SVGAGI in the germline V gene. The V end was cut by 3 bases, the J end by 4 bases, with 10 bases between. CDR3 bases: TGTGCCAGCAGTTATGACAGAGAGAATCAGCCCCAGCATTTT. Protein sequence: CASSYDRENQPQHF.

V usage is TRBV6-1 and J usage is TRBJ1-1, with 10 bases that match TRBD1. Unmatched junction bases numbered 3, after V lost 5 bases and J lost 0 bases. This CDR3 spans 15 amino acids. CDR1 is MNHNS, CDR2 SASEGT, per germline. The CDR3 sequence is CASSLDRGVNTEAFF. In nucleotides, the CDR3 is TGTGCCAGCAGTCTGGACAGGGGGGTGAACACTGAAGCTTTCTTT.

V and J are TRBV30 and TRBJ1-2; the match to TRBD1 covers 9 bases. The CDR3 contains 14 residues. The J segment lost 12 bases and the V segment lost 0 bases, leaving 11 bases of the junction unmatched. From germline, CDR1 is GTSNPN and CDR2 SVGIG (reference sequence). As DNA, the CDR3 is TGTGCCTGGAGTGTGACAGGGGGGGGCAGGCTAGACACCTTC. It yields the protein CAWSVTGGGRLDTF.

V gene TRBV30 combines with J gene TRBJ2-7; unclear D gene. CDR3 length equals 11 residues. The V end lost 0 bases, the J end lost 3 bases, and 3 bases lay between the germline ends. The V gene's germline CDR1 is GTSNPN and CDR2 SVGIG (reference sequence). CDR3 region: CAWSVLYEQYF. For the CDR3, the DNA is TGTGCCTGGAGTGTACTCTACGAGCAGTACTTC.

V is TRBV5-4 and J is TRBJ1-1; D is perhaps TRBD1 (5 bases). V lost 0 bases and J 5 bases, leaving 11 bases between the germline ends. This CDR3 contains 14 residues. CDR1 and CDR2 (germline): SGHNT, YYREEE (reference sequence). This CDR3 reads CASSLAQGGTEAFF. Written as DNA, the CDR3 is TGTGCCAGCAGCTTGGCGCAGGGAGGGACTGAAGCTTTCTTT.

The chain links TRBV7-9 to TRBJ2-6; D is uncertain. Germline V gene sequence: CDR1 SEHNR, CDR2 FQNEAQ (reference sequence). The V end lost 0 bases, the J end lost 0 bases, and 6 bases lay between the germline ends. CDR3 size: 16 residues. The CDR3 sequence: CASSLAWSSGANVLTF. DNA of the CDR3: TGTGCCAGCAGCTTAGCTTGGAGCTCTGGGGCCAACGTCCTGACTTTC.

The V and J genes are TRBV6-1 and TRBJ1-1; D might be TRBD1 (5 bases). Trimming removed 0 bases from V and 3 bases from J, with 11 bases in between. The CDR3 extends over 15 amino acids. Per the germline V gene, CDR1 is MNHNS and CDR2 is SASEGT. This CDR3 reads CASSEAGRVYTEAFF. CDR3 DNA sequence: TGTGCCAGCAGTGAAGCAGGCAGGGTGTACACTGAAGCTTTCTTT.

In the case of this clone: Other nucleotide sequences from this sample produce the same CDR3. The V gene is TRBV29-1, the J gene TRBJ2-1, with D perhaps matching TRBD2 (6 bases). Deletions cut 5 bases from V and 0 bases from J, with 8 bases between. Germline values: CDR1 SQVTM, CDR2 ANQGSEA. The CDR3 runs 13 residues. The CDR3 protein is CSVPRGSYNEQFF. The CDR3 DNA is TGCAGCGTTCCGCGGGGCTCCTACAATGAGCAGTTCTTC.

The chain links TRBV30 to TRBJ1-2; D perhaps matches TRBD1 (5 bases). CDR1 GTSNPN and CDR2 SVGIG come from the germline V gene (reference sequence). The CDR3 sequence is 13 residues long. V gave up 4 bases and J gave up 5 bases, with 14 bases separating them. Written as DNA, the CDR3 is TGTGCCTGGACCCCGCAGGGTTCATATGGCTACACCTTC. Its translation is CAWTPQGSYGYTF.

This chain connects TRBV7-8 to TRBJ1-1, with D possibly being TRBD1 (5 bases). The germline CDR1 and CDR2 sequences are SGHVS and FQNEAQ. CDR3 size: 16 residues. Trimming left V 3 bases short and J 1 base short, with 15 bases between. The CDR3 protein is CASSFTRVRGNTEAFF. The DNA for the CDR3 is TGTGCCAGCAGCTTTACTCGGGTTAGGGGGAACACTGAAGCTTTCTTT. The whole variable domain, remainder taken from reference TRBV7-8 and TRBJ1-1, is GAGVSQSPRYKVAKRGQDVALRCDPISGHVSLFWYQQALGQGPEFLTYFQNEAQLDKSGLPSDRFFAERPEGSVSTLKIQRTQQEDSAVYLCASSFTRVRGNTEAFFGQGTRLTVV.

The J gene is TRBJ1-2, the V gene TRBV28; perhaps TRBD1 as D (5 bases). Trimming pared 6 bases from V and 3 bases from J, leaving 11 bases between. The CDR3 loop spans 13 amino acids. Germline V gives CDR1 MDHEN, CDR2 SYDVKM. Written as DNA, the CDR3 is TGTGCCAGCAGCCCACCGGGGGACTATGGCTACACCTTC. Protein product: CASSPPGDYGYTF.

The chain combines TRBV4-3 with TRBJ1-1; possible D gene TRBD1, 6 bases. The CDR3 runs 16 residues. The germline gives CDR1 LGHNA, CDR2 YSLEER. Trimming removed 2 bases at V and 4 bases at J, with 17 bases between. The CDR3, as DNA: TGCGCCAGCAGCCAACGTTACAGGGACGGCGGCACTGAAGCTTTCTTT. Amino acid sequence: CASSQRYRDGGTEAFF.

The table lists this clone with a few counts. This CDR3 is CASSYSRSLNTEAFF. The CDR3 DNA follows: TGTGCCAGCAGTTACTCGAGGAGCCTGAACACTGAAGCTTTCTTT. The rearrangement uses TRBV6-5 and TRBJ1-1; D call uncertain. This CDR3 contains 15 residues. Trimming shortened V by 0 bases and J by 0 bases, and 8 bases separated the two germline ends. Germline V lookup: CDR1 MNHEY, CDR2 SVGAGI.

The chain carries TRBV10-3 and TRBJ1-5, with D perhaps TRBD1 (5 bases). The CDR3 is made up of 14 amino acids. V was trimmed by 4 bases and J by 3 bases, leaving 10 bases between them. The germline V gene encodes CDR1 ENHRY and CDR2 SYGVKD. CDR3 nucleotides: TGTGCCATCAGTGGAGACAGCATCAATCAGCCCCAGCATTTT. Its translation: CAISGDSINQPQHF.

The V gene is TRBV6-6, the J gene TRBJ1-1, with D perhaps matching TRBD1 (5 bases). This CDR3 has 12 residues. Deletions cut 8 bases from V and 5 bases from J, with 12 bases between. Germline-derived CDR1 and CDR2 are MNHNY and SVGAGI (reference sequence). CDR3 sequence reads: CASSRGGTEAFF. As DNA, the CDR3 is TGTGCCAGCTCCCGGGGGGGGACTGAAGCTTTCTTT.

This chain links TRBV30 with TRBJ1-2; 7 bases align to TRBD1. V trimming: 2 bases; J trimming: 7 bases; junction bases outside the gene matches: 10. The CDR3 contains 14 residues. The germline CDR1 and CDR2 sequences are GTSNPN and SVGIG (reference sequence). Here the CDR3 DNA reads TGTGCCTGGAGTCGGTTAGGGGGCCATCCTGGCTACACCTTC. Translation: CAWSRLGGHPGYTF.

V gene TRBV4-2 combines with J gene TRBJ2-5; TRBD2 matches 7 bases. Trimming took 0 bases from V and 5 from J; bases not matched to a gene: 9. The CDR3 length is 16 residues. Germline V CDR1 and CDR2: LGHNA, YNFKEQ. This CDR3 is CASSQDVGAGEETQYF. In DNA, the CDR3 is TGTGCCAGCAGCCAAGATGTAGGGGCGGGAGAGGAGACCCAGTACTTC.

The chain links TRBV18 to TRBJ2-7, with TRBD2 matching over 9 bases. The CDR3 runs to 14 residues. CDR1 KGHSH and CDR2 LQKENI come from the germline V gene. V was clipped by 3 bases and J by 3 bases; unmatched bases: 3. The CDR3 is CASSPQTSGYEQYF. The CDR3 region has the DNA TGTGCCAGCTCACCTCAGACTAGCGGCTACGAGCAGTACTTC.

The chain has TRBV30 and TRBJ1-1; the match to TRBD1 covers 7 bases. J gave up 1 base and V 1 base, and 0 bases lay outside the gene matches. Germline CDR1 reads GTSNPN; CDR2 reads SVGIG (reference sequence). This CDR3 contains 13 residues. The CDR3, as DNA: TGTGCCTGGAGTGACAGGGGGAACACTGAAGCTTTCTTT. Translating it yields CAWSDRGNTEAFF.

The chain combines TRBV18 with TRBJ2-7; the match to TRBD1 covers 10 bases. Germline CDR1 KGHSH, CDR2 LQKENI. Unmatched junction bases numbered 6, after V lost 3 bases and J lost 1 base. The CDR3 totals 16 residues. The CDR3 loop reads CASSPGTGALSYEQYF. The CDR3 DNA follows: TGTGCCAGCTCACCGGGGACAGGGGCCCTTTCCTACGAGCAGTACTTC.

The chain is built from TRBV5-1 and TRBJ2-7; 9 bases fit TRBD2. CDR1 SGHRS and CDR2 YFSETQ come from the germline V gene. V lost 7 bases, J lost 2 bases, and 13 bases stayed unmatched. CDR3 length equals 16 residues. CDR3 DNA: TGCGCCAGCGCTCCTCGAACTAGCGGGCACCCCTACGAGCAGTACTTC. It is translated as CASAPRTSGHPYEQYF.

This sequence joins TRBV10-3 and TRBJ2-7, with 9 bases identical to TRBD1. The V and J ends lost 8 bases and 5 bases, in that order; junction bases with no gene match: 7. CDR3 length: 13 amino acids. Germline V CDR1 and CDR2: ENHRY, SYGVKD. Here the CDR3 reads CAIGDRASNEQYF. CDR3 nucleotides: TGTGCCATCGGGGACAGGGCTTCCAACGAGCAGTACTTC.

The V call is TRBV7-8, the J call TRBJ2-1, with TRBD1 matching 11 bases. V lost 4 bases and J lost 7; bases outside the gene matches: 9. In germline, CDR1 is SGHVS, CDR2 FQNEAQ. The length of the CDR3 is 16 residues. Here the CDR3 DNA reads TGTGCCAGCAGCTATCTATCCGGGACAGGGGGTAATGAGCAGTTCTTC. Encoded protein: CASSYLSGTGGNEQFF.

The chain recombines TRBV7-2 with TRBJ2-3; tentatively, D is TRBD1 (6 bases). This CDR3 is 15 amino acids long. CDR1 and CDR2 from the germline V gene are SGHTA and FQGNSA. V lost 2 bases, J lost 0 bases, and 9 bases lay in between. The CDR3 sequence is CASSLLGGSTDTQYF. The CDR3 DNA reads TGTGCCAGCAGCTTATTAGGGGGTAGCACAGATACGCAGTATTTT.